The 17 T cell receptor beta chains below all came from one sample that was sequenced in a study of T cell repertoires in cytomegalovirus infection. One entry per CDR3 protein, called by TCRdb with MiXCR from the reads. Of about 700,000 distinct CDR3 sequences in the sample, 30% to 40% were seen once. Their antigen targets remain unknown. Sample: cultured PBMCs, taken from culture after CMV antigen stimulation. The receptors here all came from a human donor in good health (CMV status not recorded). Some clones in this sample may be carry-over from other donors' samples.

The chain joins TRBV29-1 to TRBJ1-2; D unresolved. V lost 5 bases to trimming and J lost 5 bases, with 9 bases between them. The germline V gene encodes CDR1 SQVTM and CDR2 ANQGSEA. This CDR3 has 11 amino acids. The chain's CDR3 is CSVIREYGYTF. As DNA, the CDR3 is TGCAGCGTTATTCGGGAGTATGGCTACACCTTC.

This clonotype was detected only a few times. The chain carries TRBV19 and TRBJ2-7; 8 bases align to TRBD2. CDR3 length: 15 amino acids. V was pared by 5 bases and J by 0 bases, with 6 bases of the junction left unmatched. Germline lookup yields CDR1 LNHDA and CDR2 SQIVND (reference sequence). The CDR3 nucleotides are TGTGCCAGTAGTCCGGGACTAGAGAGCTCCTACGAGCAGTACTTC. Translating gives CASSPGLESSYEQYF.

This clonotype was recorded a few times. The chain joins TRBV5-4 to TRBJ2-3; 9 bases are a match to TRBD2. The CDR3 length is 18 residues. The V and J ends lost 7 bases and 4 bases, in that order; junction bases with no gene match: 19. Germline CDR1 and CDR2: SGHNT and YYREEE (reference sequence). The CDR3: CASRPDLPSGKRPDTQYF. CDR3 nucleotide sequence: TGTGCCAGCCGCCCTGACCTACCTAGCGGGAAGCGCCCAGATACGCAGTATTTT.

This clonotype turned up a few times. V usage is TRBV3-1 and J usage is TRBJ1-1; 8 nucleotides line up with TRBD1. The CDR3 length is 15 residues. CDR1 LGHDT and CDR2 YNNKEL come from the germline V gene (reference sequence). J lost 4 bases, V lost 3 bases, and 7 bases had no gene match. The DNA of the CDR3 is TGTGCCAGCAGCCACTTAGACAGGGGCGGCACTGAAGCTTTCTTT. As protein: CASSHLDRGGTEAFF. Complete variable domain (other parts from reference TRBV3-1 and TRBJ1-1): DTAVSQTPKYLVTQMGNDKSIKCEQNLGHDTMYWYKQDSKKFLKIMFSYNNKELIINETVPNRFSPKSPDKAHLNLHINSLELGDSAVYFCASSHLDRGGTEAFFGQGTRLTVV.

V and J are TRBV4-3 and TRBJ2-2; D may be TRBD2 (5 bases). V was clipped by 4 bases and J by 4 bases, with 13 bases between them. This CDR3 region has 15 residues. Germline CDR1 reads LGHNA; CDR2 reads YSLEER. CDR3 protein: CASSLGGHGTGELFF. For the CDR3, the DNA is TGCGCCAGCAGCCTTGGAGGCCACGGCACCGGGGAGCTGTTTTTT.

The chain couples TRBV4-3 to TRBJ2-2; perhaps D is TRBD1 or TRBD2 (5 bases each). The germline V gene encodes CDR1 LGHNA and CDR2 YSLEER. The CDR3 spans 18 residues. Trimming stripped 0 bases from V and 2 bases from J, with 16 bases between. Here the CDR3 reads CASSQEGLFGANTGELFF. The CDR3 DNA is TGCGCCAGCAGCCAAGAGGGGCTTTTCGGGGCTAACACCGGGGAGCTGTTTTTT.

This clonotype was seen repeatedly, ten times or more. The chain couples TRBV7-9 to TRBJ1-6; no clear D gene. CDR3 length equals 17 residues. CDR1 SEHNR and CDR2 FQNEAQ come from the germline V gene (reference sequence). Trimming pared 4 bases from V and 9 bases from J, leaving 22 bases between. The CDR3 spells CASSSHEREGQGSPLHF. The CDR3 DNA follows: TGTGCCAGCAGCTCCCATGAGAGGGAGGGTCAAGGTTCACCCCTCCACTTT.

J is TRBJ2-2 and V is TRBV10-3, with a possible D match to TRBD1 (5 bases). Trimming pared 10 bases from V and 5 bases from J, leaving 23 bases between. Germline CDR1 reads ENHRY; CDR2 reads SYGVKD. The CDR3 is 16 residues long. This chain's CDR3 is CATNRRAGRGTGELFF. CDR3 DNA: TGTGCCACCAATAGAAGAGCAGGAAGGGGAACCGGGGAGCTGTTTTTT.

CDR3 bases: TGTGCCAGCAGTTTCTCCCCATTGGGGGTTACTGAAGCTTTCTTT. It specifies CASSFSPLGVTEAFF. This chain links TRBV28 with TRBJ1-1; D possibly corresponds to TRBD1 (5 bases). The CDR3 consists of 15 residues. Trimming removed 3 bases at V and 5 bases at J, with 16 bases between. Germline values: CDR1 MDHEN, CDR2 SYDVKM.

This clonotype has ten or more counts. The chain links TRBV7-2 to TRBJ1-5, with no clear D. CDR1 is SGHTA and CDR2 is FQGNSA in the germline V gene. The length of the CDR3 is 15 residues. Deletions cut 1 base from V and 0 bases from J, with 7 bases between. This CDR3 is CASSLGGYSNQPQHF. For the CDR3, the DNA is TGTGCCAGCAGCTTAGGGGGTTATAGCAATCAGCCCCAGCATTTT.

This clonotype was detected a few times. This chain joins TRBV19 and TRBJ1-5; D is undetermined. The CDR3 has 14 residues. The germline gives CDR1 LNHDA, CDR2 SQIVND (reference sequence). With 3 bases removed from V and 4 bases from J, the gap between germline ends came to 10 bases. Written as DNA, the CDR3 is TGTGCCAGTAGTATGGCGCAAACTAATCAGCCCCAGCATTTT. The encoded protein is CASSMAQTNQPQHF. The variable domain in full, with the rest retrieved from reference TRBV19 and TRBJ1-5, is DGGITQSPKYLFRKEGQNVTLSCEQNLNHDAMYWYRQDPGQGLRLIYYSQIVNDFQKGDIAEGYSVSREKKESFPLTVTSAQKNPTAFYLCASSMAQTNQPQHFGDGTRLSIL.

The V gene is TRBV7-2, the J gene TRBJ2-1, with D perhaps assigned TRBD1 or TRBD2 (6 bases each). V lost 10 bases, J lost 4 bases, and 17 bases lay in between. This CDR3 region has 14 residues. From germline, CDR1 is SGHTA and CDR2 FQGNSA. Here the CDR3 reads CATEQGLNYNEQFF. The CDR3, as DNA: TGTGCCACCGAACAGGGACTTAATTACAATGAGCAGTTCTTC.

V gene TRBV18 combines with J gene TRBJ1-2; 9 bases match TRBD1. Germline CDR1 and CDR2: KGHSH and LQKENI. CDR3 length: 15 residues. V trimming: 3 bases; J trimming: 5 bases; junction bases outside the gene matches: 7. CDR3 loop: CASSPTGGDPYGYTF. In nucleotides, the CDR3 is TGTGCCAGCTCACCTACAGGGGGCGACCCTTATGGCTACACCTTC. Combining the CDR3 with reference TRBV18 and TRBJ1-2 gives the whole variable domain NAGVMQNPRHLVRRRGQEARLRCSPMKGHSHVYWYRQLPEEGLKFMVYLQKENIIDESGMPKERFSAEFPKEGPSILRIQQVVRGDSAAYFCASSPTGGDPYGYTFGSGTRLTVV.

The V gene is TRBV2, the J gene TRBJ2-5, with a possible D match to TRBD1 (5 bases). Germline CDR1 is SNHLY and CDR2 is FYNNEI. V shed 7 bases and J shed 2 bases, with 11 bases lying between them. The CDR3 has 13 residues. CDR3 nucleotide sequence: TGTGCCAGCAAACAGGAGACGCAAGAGACCCAGTACTTC. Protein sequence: CASKQETQETQYF.

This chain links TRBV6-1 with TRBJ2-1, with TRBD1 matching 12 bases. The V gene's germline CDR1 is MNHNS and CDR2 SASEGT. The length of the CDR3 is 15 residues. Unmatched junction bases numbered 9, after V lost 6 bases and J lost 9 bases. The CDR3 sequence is CASREGQGAHVEQFF. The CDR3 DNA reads TGTGCCAGCAGGGAGGGACAGGGGGCCCACGTTGAGCAGTTCTTC.

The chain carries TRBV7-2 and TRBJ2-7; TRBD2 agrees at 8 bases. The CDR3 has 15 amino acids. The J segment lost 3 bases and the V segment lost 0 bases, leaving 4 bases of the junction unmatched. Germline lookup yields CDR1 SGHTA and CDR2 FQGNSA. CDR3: CASSLASGANYEQYF. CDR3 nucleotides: TGTGCCAGCAGCTTAGCTAGCGGGGCAAACTACGAGCAGTACTTC.

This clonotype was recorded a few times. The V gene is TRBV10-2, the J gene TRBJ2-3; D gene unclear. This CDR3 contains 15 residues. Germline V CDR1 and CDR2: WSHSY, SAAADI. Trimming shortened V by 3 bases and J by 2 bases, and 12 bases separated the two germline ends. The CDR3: CASSDVTATTDTQYF. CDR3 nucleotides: TGCGCCAGCAGTGATGTTACGGCGACCACAGATACGCAGTATTTT.